Below, 20 T cell receptor beta chains from the same sample are listed, as sequenced in a study of blood T cell repertoires in COVID-19. Measured with immunoSEQ multiplex PCR; TCRdb has only the in-frame clones, and not every one. The sample records about 160,000 clones, over 70% being singletons. The sequencing input was PBMCs or T cells enriched from blood (not recorded which). These receptors originate from a woman in her sixties who had recovered from COVID-19.

V usage is TRBV9 and J usage is TRBJ2-1; D is ambiguous. CDR3 length: 14 residues. Germline assignment: CDR1 SGDLS and CDR2 YYNGEE. V lost 2 bases and J lost 7, with 13 bases in between. The CDR3 spells CASSVGPVTNEQFF. The CDR3 nucleotides read TGTGCCAGCAGCGTGGGCCCGGTCACAAATGAGCAGTTCTTC.

The rearrangement uses TRBV6-1 and TRBJ2-7; TRBD1 agrees at 9 bases. Unmatched junction bases numbered 2, after V lost 1 base and J lost 4 bases. Germline CDR1 reads MNHNS; CDR2 reads SASEGT. The CDR3 spans 14 residues. CDR3: CASSEVGTGYEQYF. CDR3 in DNA: TGTGCCAGCAGTGAAGTAGGGACAGGGTACGAGCAGTACTTC.

This clone showed up just a few times. The chain carries TRBV18 and TRBJ2-3, with D hard to call. The germline CDR1 and CDR2 sequences are KGHSH and LQKENI. Trimming stripped 2 bases from V and 4 bases from J, with 7 bases between. CDR3 length equals 13 residues. The CDR3 nucleotides are TGTGCCAGCTCACCAATGTTCGCAGATACGCAGTATTTT. This sequence encodes CASSPMFADTQYF.

The chain uses TRBV27 and TRBJ1-2, with TRBD1 identical over 9 bases. The junction had 1 base not matched to a gene; V was cut back by 6 bases and J by 5 bases. The CDR3 is made up of 12 amino acids. The germline CDR1 and CDR2 sequences are MNHEY and SMNVEV (reference sequence). CDR3 DNA sequence: TGTGCCAGCAGCGGGACAGGGTATGGCTACACCTTC. It specifies CASSGTGYGYTF.

The chain carries TRBV6-5 and TRBJ2-7, with 10 bases aligning to TRBD1. V dropped 4 bases and J dropped 2; count of bases not matched to a gene: 5. Looked up from germline, CDR1 is MNHEY and CDR2 is SVGAGI. The CDR3 consists of 15 residues. The CDR3 region is CASSSAGTGAYEQYF. The CDR3 coding sequence is TGTGCCAGCAGTTCCGCCGGGACAGGGGCCTACGAGCAGTACTTC.

V is TRBV12-3 or TRBV12-4 and J is TRBJ1-1, with TRBD1 as a possible D gene (5 bases). CDR3 size: 13 residues. V lost 3 bases to trimming and J lost 1 base, with 6 bases between them. The CDR3 here is CASSFQGNTEAFF. DNA of the CDR3: TGTGCCAGCAGTTTTCAGGGGAACACTGAAGCTTTCTTT.

The chain couples TRBV7-9 to TRBJ1-5, with 11 positions matching TRBD1. The CDR3 has 18 residues. The junction had 16 bases not matched to a gene; V was cut back by 6 bases and J by 6 bases. Germline V gene data show CDR1 as SEHNR and CDR2 as FQNEAQ (reference sequence). CDR3 sequence: CASSFRTGGADTGQPQHF. The DNA for the CDR3 is TGTGCCAGCAGTTTTCGGACAGGGGGCGCGGATACTGGTCAGCCCCAGCATTTT.

In DNA, the CDR3 is TGTGCCAGCAGTTTTCAGGACACCGGGGAGCTGTTTTTT. Its translation: CASSFQDTGELFF. The chain combines TRBV12-3 or TRBV12-4 with TRBJ2-2; D gene uncertain. The V end was cut by 3 bases, the J end by 3 bases, with 5 bases between. The CDR3 is 13 amino acids.

The J gene is TRBJ2-3, the V gene TRBV10-1, with unresolved D. The germline V and J ends were trimmed by 2 bases and 1 base, with 10 bases remaining between them. Germline CDR1 reads WNHNN; CDR2 reads SYGVQD (reference sequence). This CDR3 comprises 15 residues. This CDR3 is CASSEEPQGTDTQYF. The CDR3 DNA follows: TGCGCCAGCAGTGAGGAACCCCAGGGCACAGATACGCAGTATTTT.

This clone was seen many times. The chain carries TRBV19 and TRBJ1-6, with D perhaps TRBD1 (5 bases). CDR1 is LNHDA and CDR2 is SQIVND in the germline V gene (reference sequence). V shed 5 bases and J shed 10 bases, with 9 bases lying between them. The CDR3 extends over 12 amino acids. CDR3 nucleotides: TGTGCCAGTAGTCGCAGGGAATCACCCCTCCACTTT. Protein product: CASSRRESPLHF.

V gene TRBV27 combines with J gene TRBJ1-2, with 7 bases lining up with TRBD1. Germline V lookup: CDR1 MNHEY, CDR2 SMNVEV (reference sequence). The CDR3 covers 14 residues. V lost 5 bases to trimming and J lost 2 bases; unmatched junction nucleotides: 5. The CDR3 protein is CASSRDRANYGYTF. In DNA, the CDR3 is TGTGCCAGCAGTCGCGACAGGGCCAACTATGGCTACACCTTC.

This chain links TRBV3-1 (or the pseudogene TRBV3-2) with TRBJ2-4, with TRBD2 matching over 9 bases. V was clipped by 3 bases and J by 6 bases; unmatched bases: 12. CDR3 size: 17 residues. Germline loops: CDR1 LGHDT, CDR2 YNNKEL (reference sequence). The CDR3 nucleotides read TGTGCCAGCAGCCAGGGTTTGAGCGGGGGGCCGGGAAACATTCAGTACTTC. The encoded protein is CASSQGLSGGPGNIQYF.

V and J are TRBV21-1 and TRBJ1-3; TRBD1 is the table's D call, not checked against the DNA. TRBV21-1 represents a pseudogene. This CDR3 comprises 15 residues. The CDR3 nucleotides are TGTGCCAGCAGCAGCCCCAGATTCTCTGGAAACACCATATATTTT. Translating it yields CASSSPRFSGNTIYF.

The chain is built from TRBV30 and TRBJ1-1; 7 nucleotides align to TRBD1. This CDR3 comprises 14 residues. CDR1 is GTSNPN and CDR2 is SVGIG in the germline V gene (reference sequence). With V trimmed by 0 bases and J by 2 bases, 3 bases remained unmatched. Here the CDR3 DNA reads TGTGCCTGGAGTGTACGAGGGGGCAACACTGAAGCTTTCTTT. This sequence encodes CAWSVRGGNTEAFF. The full variable domain, with the rest looked up from reference TRBV30 and TRBJ1-1, is SQTIHQWPATLVQPVGSPLSLECTVEGTSNPNLYWYRQAAGRGLQLLFYSVGIGQISSEVPQNLSASRPQDRQFILSSKKLLLSDSGFYLCAWSVRGGNTEAFFGQGTRLTVV.

This chain links TRBV29-1 with TRBJ1-5; D is uncertain. Trimming removed 3 bases at V and 7 bases at J, with 10 bases between. Germline V gene lookup returns CDR1 SQVTM and CDR2 ANQGSEA. The CDR3 is made up of 12 amino acids. CDR3 region: CSVEVPGQPQHF. The CDR3 nucleotides are TGCAGCGTTGAGGTTCCGGGGCAGCCCCAGCATTTT.

A few counts support this clone. The V and J genes are TRBV13 and TRBJ1-2, with a weak D call TRBD1 (6 bases). Deletions cut 4 bases from V and 8 bases from J, with 17 bases between. This CDR3 has 14 amino acids. Germline V gene lookup returns CDR1 PRHDT and CDR2 FYEKMQ (reference sequence). CDR3: CASSSQGKTVGYTF. The CDR3 nucleotides read TGTGCCAGCAGCTCACAGGGAAAGACAGTAGGCTACACCTTC. Based on the CDR3 plus reference TRBV13 and TRBJ1-2, the full variable domain is AAGVIQSPRHLIKEKRETATLKCYPIPRHDTVYWYQQGPGQDPQFLISFYEKMQSDKGSIPDRFSAQQFSDYHSELNMSSLELGDSALYFCASSSQGKTVGYTFGSGTRLTVV.

This clone was detected once. This sequence joins TRBV29-1 and TRBJ1-2; D possibly corresponds to TRBD1 (5 bases). Trimming shortened V by 1 base and J by 3 bases, and 12 bases separated the two germline ends. CDR1 is SQVTM and CDR2 is ANQGSEA in the germline V gene. The length of the CDR3 is 14 residues. This chain's CDR3 is CSVEVPQGDYGYTF. For the CDR3, the DNA is TGCAGCGTTGAAGTCCCGCAGGGTGACTATGGCTACACCTTC.

V and J are TRBV7-8 and TRBJ1-3; D is uncertain. The CDR3 runs 15 residues. The V gene lost 5 bases and the J gene lost 0 bases, with 11 bases spanning the gap. Germline CDR1 and CDR2: SGHVS and FQNEAQ. The CDR3 here is CASSRDGSSGNTIYF. The CDR3 bases are TGTGCCAGCAGCCGAGACGGTAGCTCTGGAAACACCATATATTTT.

The V gene is TRBV4-1, the J gene TRBJ1-3; D remains ambiguous. The CDR3 is 13 residues long. Trimming stripped 0 bases from V and 4 bases from J, with 4 bases between. Germline V CDR1 and CDR2: MGHRA, YSYEKL. The CDR3 bases are TGCGCCAGCAGCCAAGACCCGGGAAACACCATATATTTT. Amino acid sequence: CASSQDPGNTIYF.

This clone was detected only a few times. The chain joins TRBV19 to TRBJ1-2, with a weak D call TRBD1 (6 bases). Trimming took off 3 bases at V and 4 bases at J, with 18 bases between the two ends. The CDR3 extends over 16 amino acids. Germline CDR1 and CDR2: LNHDA and SQIVND (reference sequence). This CDR3 reads CASSIEGGQGSYGYTF. As DNA, the CDR3 is TGTGCCAGTAGTATCGAGGGGGGGCAGGGATCCTATGGCTACACCTTC.